One T cell receptor (beta chain) is described in this entry. Assay: immunoSEQ multiplex PCR; the TCRdb copy retains only in-frame clones and omits some. The table has about 330,000 clones, approximately 89% seen once. The data originate from a study of blood T cell repertoires in COVID-19. Study details: Collection of acute and convalescent COVID-19 samples took place in the United States, Italy and Spain. The cDNA or gDNA used as material had been derived from T cells, B-cell-depleted T cells, or PBMCs.

The CDR3 length is 15 residues. The V end was cut by 0 bases, the J end by 4 bases, with 13 bases between. Per the germline V gene, CDR1 is SGHDT and CDR2 is YYEEEE. All enrollees were about 18 to 90 years old and from under 25 US areas. The specimen was PBMCs or T cells enriched from blood (not recorded which). The rearrangement links TRBV5-6 to TRBJ2-5; D unresolved. This sequence originates from a man younger than 40 who had recovered from COVID-19. The CDR3 nucleotides read TGTGCCAGCAGCTTGGTGGCAGGTACTGGAGAGACCCAGTACTTC. It specifies CASSLVAGTGETQYF.